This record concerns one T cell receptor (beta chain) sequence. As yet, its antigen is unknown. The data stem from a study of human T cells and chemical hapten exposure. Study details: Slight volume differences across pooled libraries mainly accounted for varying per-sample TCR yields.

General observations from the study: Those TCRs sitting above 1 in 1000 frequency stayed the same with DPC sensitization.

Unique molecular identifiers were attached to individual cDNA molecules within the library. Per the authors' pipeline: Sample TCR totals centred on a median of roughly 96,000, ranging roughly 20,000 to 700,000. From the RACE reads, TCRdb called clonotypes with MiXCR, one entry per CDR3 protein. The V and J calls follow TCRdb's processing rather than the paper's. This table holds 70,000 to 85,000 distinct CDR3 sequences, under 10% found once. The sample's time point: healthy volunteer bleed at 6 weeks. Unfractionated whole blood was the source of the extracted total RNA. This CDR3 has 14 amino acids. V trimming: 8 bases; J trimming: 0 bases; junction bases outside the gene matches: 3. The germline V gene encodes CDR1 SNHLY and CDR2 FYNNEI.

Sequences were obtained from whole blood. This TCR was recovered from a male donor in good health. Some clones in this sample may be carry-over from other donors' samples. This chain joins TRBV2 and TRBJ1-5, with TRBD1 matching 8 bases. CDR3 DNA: TGTGCCAGCGGGGGACAGGATAGCAATCAGCCCCAGCATTTT. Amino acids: CASGGQDSNQPQHF.